These 29 T cell receptor beta chains were sequenced from one sample in a study of blood T cell repertoires in COVID-19. Produced via immunoSEQ multiplex PCR; TCRdb's table is partial and in-frame only. Of roughly 260,000 clones listed, more than 85% are singletons. The sample taken for sequencing was peripheral blood. The receptors were sampled from a person between 18 and 35 years old with COVID-19, enrolled during active disease.

The chain is built from TRBV19 and TRBJ1-1; D is unclear. Trimming stripped 4 bases from V and 5 bases from J, with 8 bases between. The CDR3 is made up of 12 amino acids. Germline V gene sequence: CDR1 LNHDA, CDR2 SQIVND (reference sequence). CDR3 in DNA: TGTGCCAGTAGTAGTCGGGAGACTGAAGCTTTCTTT. Its translation: CASSSRETEAFF.

V and J are TRBV9 and TRBJ2-7, with a tentative D call TRBD2 (6 bases). The V end lost 4 bases, the J end lost 4 bases, and 12 bases lay between the germline ends. Germline values: CDR1 SGDLS, CDR2 YYNGEE. The CDR3 is made up of 13 amino acids. Written as DNA, the CDR3 is TGTGCCAGCAGCCCATCAGGAGGGTACGAGCAGTACTTC. Its protein is CASSPSGGYEQYF.

The CDR3 region is CATLGAAGELFF. CDR3 DNA sequence: TGTGCCACCCTAGGGGCGGCCGGGGAGCTGTTTTTT. The chain links TRBV19 to TRBJ2-2; tentatively, D is TRBD1 (5 bases). The germline CDR1 and CDR2 sequences are LNHDA and SQIVND (reference sequence). V gave up 10 bases and J gave up 6 bases, with 12 bases separating them. The CDR3 has 12 amino acids.

The chain uses TRBV2 and TRBJ1-1, with a tentative D call TRBD1 (6 bases). Trimming stripped 5 bases from V and 0 bases from J, with 13 bases between. CDR3 length: 15 amino acids. From germline, CDR1 is SNHLY and CDR2 FYNNEI. Here the CDR3 DNA reads TGTGCCAGCAGTACAGGGAGAGGCATGAACACTGAAGCTTTCTTT. This gives the protein CASSTGRGMNTEAFF. Supplemented by reference TRBV2 and TRBJ1-1, the full variable domain reads EPEVTQTPSHQVTQMGQEVILRCVPISNHLYFYWYRQILGQKVEFLVSFYNNEISEKSEIFDDQFSVERPDGSNFTLKIRSTKLEDSAMYFCASSTGRGMNTEAFFGQGTRLTVV.

V usage is TRBV7-9 and J usage is TRBJ2-1; 15 bases are a match to TRBD2. The CDR3 contains 17 residues. The V gene's germline CDR1 is SEHNR and CDR2 FQNEAQ (reference sequence). V lost 5 bases and J lost 7; bases outside the gene matches: 9. CDR3 in amino acids: CASSLGLAGGPGNEQFF. The CDR3 DNA reads as TGTGCCAGCAGCCTTGGACTAGCGGGAGGGCCAGGTAATGAGCAGTTCTTC.

This chain links TRBV7-9 with TRBJ2-7, with 14 bases fitting TRBD2. V shed 4 bases and J 9 bases; nucleotides not matched to a gene: 11. The CDR3 covers 16 residues. The germline V gene has CDR1 SEHNR and CDR2 FQNEAQ (reference sequence). CDR3 in DNA: TGTGCCAGCAGCTCTTCGGGGACTAGCGGGAGCGATGGGCAGTACTTC. It translates to CASSSSGTSGSDGQYF.

This chain uses TRBV5-6 with TRBJ2-7; the D gene is possibly TRBD2 (6 bases). The V end lost 1 base, the J end lost 4 bases, and 9 bases lay between the germline ends. This CDR3 is built from 13 residues. In germline, CDR1 is SGHDT, CDR2 YYEEEE. CDR3 bases: TGTGCCAGCAGCTTGCCGGGAGCGTACGAGCAGTACTTC. This codes for CASSLPGAYEQYF. The variable domain in full, completed from reference TRBV5-6 and TRBJ2-7, reads DAGVTQSPTHLIKTRGQQVTLRCSPKSGHDTVSWYQQALGQGPQFIFQYYEEEERQRGNFPDRFSGHQFPNYSSELNVNALLLGDSALYLCASSLPGAYEQYFGPGTRLTVT.

The V gene is TRBV11-2, the J gene TRBJ2-3; a possible D gene is TRBD1 (6 bases). V was trimmed by 4 bases and J by 5 bases, leaving 13 bases between them. The CDR3 loop spans 14 amino acids. Germline V gives CDR1 SGHAT, CDR2 FQNNGV. The CDR3 reads CASSSRDTGDTQYF. CDR3 coding DNA: TGTGCCAGCAGCTCCAGGGACACCGGAGATACGCAGTATTTT.

In this sample, this clone turned up once. V usage is TRBV4-3 and J usage is TRBJ2-5; 8 bases agree with TRBD2. Germline V gene data show CDR1 as LGHNA and CDR2 as YSLEER. The junction had 10 bases not matched to a gene; V was cut back by 5 bases and J by 5 bases. The CDR3 is made up of 15 amino acids. The CDR3 here is CASSERGGPGETQYF. The CDR3 nucleotides read TGCGCCAGCAGCGAACGGGGGGGGCCGGGCGAGACCCAGTACTTC.

The chain employs TRBV5-1 and TRBJ2-7; 10 bases agree with TRBD2. CDR3 length: 15 amino acids. Germline V gene sequence: CDR1 SGHRS, CDR2 YFSETQ. J was trimmed by 3 bases and V by 3 bases; bases with no gene match: 6. The DNA for the CDR3 is TGCGCCAGCAGCTCCTCAACTAGCGGGATCTACGAGCAGTACTTC. It yields the protein CASSSSTSGIYEQYF.

The chain carries TRBV7-2 and TRBJ1-2; TRBD1 aligns across 7 bases. The J segment lost 2 bases and the V segment lost 4 bases, leaving 4 bases of the junction unmatched. There are 14 residues in the CDR3. Germline V gene lookup returns CDR1 SGHTA and CDR2 FQGNSA. The DNA of the CDR3 is TGTGCCAGCAGCTACGGGACAGAGAACTATGGCTACACCTTC. Protein product: CASSYGTENYGYTF.

The chain carries TRBV19 and TRBJ2-7; TRBD1 might be the D (5 bases). The germline V and J ends were trimmed by 2 bases and 0 bases, with 5 bases remaining between them. In germline, CDR1 is LNHDA, CDR2 SQIVND (reference sequence). This CDR3 comprises 13 residues. The CDR3 reads CASSIQGSYEQYF. CDR3 nucleotide sequence: TGTGCCAGTAGTATACAGGGCTCCTACGAGCAGTACTTC. Looking up the rest from reference TRBV19 and TRBJ2-7 gives the full variable domain: DGGITQSPKYLFRKEGQNVTLSCEQNLNHDAMYWYRQDPGQGLRLIYYSQIVNDFQKGDIAEGYSVSREKKESFPLTVTSAQKNPTAFYLCASSIQGSYEQYFGPGTRLTVT.

The chain joins TRBV9 to TRBJ2-5; 7 bases are shared with TRBD1. CDR3 size: 14 residues. J was trimmed by 4 bases and V by 1 base; bases with no gene match: 4. CDR1 is SGDLS and CDR2 is YYNGEE in the germline V gene. CDR3 protein: CASSVSGTVETQYF. DNA for the CDR3: TGTGCCAGCAGCGTATCCGGGACAGTAGAGACCCAGTACTTC.

The rearrangement links TRBV30 to TRBJ1-5; no clear D. This CDR3 contains 19 residues. Looked up from germline, CDR1 is GTSNPN and CDR2 is SVGIG (reference sequence). The ends were cut back, 5 bases at V and 0 bases at J, with 26 bases in the middle. CDR3 DNA sequence: TGTGCCTGGGTTACCGACGGAGGCAGACCTATTTATAGCAATCAGCCCCAGCATTTT. Its protein is CAWVTDGGRPIYSNQPQHF.

This chain uses TRBV7-8 with TRBJ2-3; D may be TRBD1 (5 bases). Trimming cost V 4 bases and J 4 bases, with 9 bases left between them. The CDR3 runs 13 residues. Germline-derived CDR1 and CDR2 are SGHVS and FQNEAQ. The CDR3 DNA reads TGTGCCAGCAGCTCAGGGTTCCCAGATACGCAGTATTTT. It codes for CASSSGFPDTQYF.

Only a few counts were recorded for this clone. The chain links TRBV27 to TRBJ2-7; D is perhaps TRBD2 (5 bases). This CDR3 has 13 amino acids. The V gene lost 10 bases and the J gene lost 0 bases, with 13 bases spanning the gap. Germline V CDR1 and CDR2: MNHEY, SMNVEV (reference sequence). This CDR3 reads CATRADPSYEQYF. CDR3 DNA sequence: TGTGCCACAAGAGCGGACCCCTCCTACGAGCAGTACTTC.

The CDR3 loop reads CAISESLAGAPSYNEQFF. The CDR3 nucleotides read TGTGCCATCAGTGAGTCACTAGCGGGTGCCCCGTCCTACAATGAGCAGTTCTTC. The rearrangement joins TRBV10-3 to TRBJ2-1, with TRBD2 matching over 9 bases. CDR1 and CDR2 (germline): ENHRY, SYGVKD. The CDR3 extends over 18 amino acids. Trimming at V came to 0 bases and at J to 1 base, leaving 7 bases not matched to a gene.

The chain has TRBV5-1 and TRBJ2-7; 7 bases agree with TRBD1. Per germline, CDR1 SGHRS and CDR2 YFSETQ. This CDR3 has 14 residues. J lost 0 bases, V lost 7 bases, and 7 bases had no gene match. Written as DNA, the CDR3 is TGCGCCAGCCATCCCGGGACAGACTCCTACGAGCAGTACTTC. Protein product: CASHPGTDSYEQYF. The whole variable domain, remainder taken from reference TRBV5-1 and TRBJ2-7, is KAGVTQTPRYLIKTRGQQVTLSCSPISGHRSVSWYQQTPGQGLQFLFEYFSETQRNKGNFPGRFSGRQFSNSRSEMNVSTLELGDSALYLCASHPGTDSYEQYFGPGTRLTVT.

This clone was observed a single time. The chain has TRBV24-1 and TRBJ2-7; a possible D gene is TRBD2 (6 bases). Germline V lookup: CDR1 KGHDR, CDR2 SFDVKD. The V end lost 2 bases, the J end lost 6 bases, and 19 bases lay between the germline ends. This CDR3 comprises 16 residues. The CDR3 protein is CATSDSLEATGGEQYF. The CDR3 region has the DNA TGTGCCACCAGTGATTCGTTGGAGGCTACCGGGGGCGAGCAGTACTTC.

CDR3 amino acids: CASSGAGGAHNSPLHF. The DNA for the CDR3 is TGTGCCAGCAGTGGGGCAGGGGGCGCCCATAATTCACCCCTCCACTTT. The V and J genes are TRBV7-9 and TRBJ1-6, with TRBD1 matching over 8 bases. The CDR3 runs 16 residues. J gave up 5 bases and V 6 bases, and 9 bases lay outside the gene matches. Germline V gene lookup returns CDR1 SEHNR and CDR2 FQNEAQ (reference sequence).

The chain couples TRBV3-1 (or the pseudogene TRBV3-2) to TRBJ2-7, with D perhaps TRBD2 (5 bases). The CDR3 length is 12 residues. Germline V CDR1 and CDR2: LGHDT, YNNKEL (reference sequence). The V end was cut by 4 bases, the J end by 7 bases, with 11 bases between. The CDR3 sequence: CASSPGIGEQYF. CDR3 DNA sequence: TGTGCCAGCAGCCCCGGGATAGGGGAGCAGTACTTC.

The chain combines TRBV18 with TRBJ1-1; D might be TRBD1 (5 bases). Trimming pared 4 bases from V and 1 base from J, leaving 10 bases between. CDR3 length: 14 amino acids. The V gene's germline CDR1 is KGHSH and CDR2 LQKENI. CDR3 sequence (DNA): TGTGCCAGCTCACTTGGAGGGGCGAACACTGAAGCTTTCTTT. Encoded protein: CASSLGGANTEAFF.

The V call is TRBV4-2, the J call TRBJ2-2; 12 nucleotides match TRBD2. In germline, CDR1 is LGHNA, CDR2 YNFKEQ. The CDR3 consists of 17 residues. Trimming removed 4 bases from V and 5 bases from J; junction bases left unmatched: 8. CDR3 nucleotides: TGTGCCAGCAGCCGAACGACTAGCGGGAGTGGTACCGGGGAGCTGTTTTTT. Translating gives CASSRTTSGSGTGELFF.

Only one count was recorded for this clone. V gene TRBV5-1 combines with J gene TRBJ1-3; no reliable D call. CDR3 size: 15 residues. Germline assignment: CDR1 SGHRS and CDR2 YFSETQ. Trimming stripped 0 bases from V and 0 bases from J, with 7 bases between. The CDR3 loop is CASSLGAISGNTIYF. CDR3 bases: TGCGCCAGCAGCTTGGGAGCCATCTCTGGAAACACCATATATTTT.

The count of this clone is one. This chain connects TRBV24-1 to TRBJ2-7; TRBD2 matches at 8 bases. Germline values: CDR1 KGHDR, CDR2 SFDVKD. The junction had 5 bases not matched to a gene; V was cut back by 3 bases and J by 8 bases. CDR3 length equals 13 residues. CDR3 DNA sequence: TGTGCCACCAGTGATCCAGCGGGGGAGCAGCAGTACTTC. Translating it yields CATSDPAGEQQYF.

The V and J genes are TRBV7-3 and TRBJ2-3; 13 nucleotides line up with TRBD2. The CDR3 runs 17 residues. The trim removed 5 bases at V and 6 bases at J, leaving 11 bases unmatched. Germline CDR1 is SGHTA and CDR2 is FQGTGA. Written as DNA, the CDR3 is TGTGCCAGCAGCCTTAATGGACTAGCGGGAGTGGGGGATACGCAGTATTTT. This gives the protein CASSLNGLAGVGDTQYF.

This chain joins TRBV11-2 and TRBJ1-1; D call uncertain. The CDR3 has 11 amino acids. Trimming left V 5 bases short and J 10 bases short, with 11 bases between. Germline loops: CDR1 SGHAT, CDR2 FQNNGV. CDR3 bases: TGTGCCAGCAGCGACGGACTGGTAGCTTTCTTT. Translated, it gives CASSDGLVAFF.

This rearrangement joins TRBV3-1 (or the pseudogene TRBV3-2) to TRBJ2-7, with unresolved D. The CDR3 spans 16 residues. The germline V gene has CDR1 LGHDT and CDR2 YNNKEL (reference sequence). V dropped 0 bases and J dropped 0 bases, with 12 bases sitting between them. As DNA, the CDR3 is TGTGCCAGCAGCCAAGAATTTTTGCCAGGCTCCTACGAGCAGTACTTC. It yields the protein CASSQEFLPGSYEQYF.

The V and J genes are TRBV18 and TRBJ2-7, with a tentative D call TRBD2 (5 bases). The V end lost 1 base, the J end lost 1 base, and 8 bases lay between the germline ends. In germline, CDR1 is KGHSH, CDR2 LQKENI. The CDR3 is 14 residues long. The CDR3 coding sequence is TGTGCCAGCTCACCACGGACTCCTTCCTACGAGCAGTACTTC. Protein product: CASSPRTPSYEQYF. Full variable domain (outside the CDR3, taken from reference TRBV18 and TRBJ2-7): NAGVMQNPRHLVRRRGQEARLRCSPMKGHSHVYWYRQLPEEGLKFMVYLQKENIIDESGMPKERFSAEFPKEGPSILRIQQVVRGDSAAYFCASSPRTPSYEQYFGPGTRLTVT.